This TCR beta chain was documented in a study of shared clonotypes between healthy human individuals. Looking at the study overall: Researchers assigned three CD4 naive, three CD4 memory, two CD8 naive and one CD8 memory plate to each donor. Points from the study as a whole: Memory subsets generally showed lower estimated richness than naive subsets.

On this clone itself: Its antigen is undetermined.

Germline V gene lookup returns CDR1 SGHRS and CDR2 YFSETQ. V shed 2 bases, J shed 5 bases, and the junction held 6 bases outside the gene matches. The CDR3 covers 14 residues. CD45RO-negative CD8 cells positively selected for CCR7 made up the naive population, which excluded terminally differentiated effector memory CD45RA+ cells. Assay used: immunoSEQ multiplex PCR; TCRdb lists only in-frame clones, some missing. The table records nearly 600,000 clones, over 95% of them present only once. This receptor was identified in a woman aged 25 to 45 in good health. The rearrangement joins TRBV5-1 to TRBJ2-7; the match to TRBD1 covers 8 bases. Input material: naive CD8+ T cells sorted from blood. CDR3 sequence (DNA): TGCGCCAGCAGCTTCGTACAGGGGGTCCACGAGCAGTACTTC. Its translation: CASSFVQGVHEQYF.